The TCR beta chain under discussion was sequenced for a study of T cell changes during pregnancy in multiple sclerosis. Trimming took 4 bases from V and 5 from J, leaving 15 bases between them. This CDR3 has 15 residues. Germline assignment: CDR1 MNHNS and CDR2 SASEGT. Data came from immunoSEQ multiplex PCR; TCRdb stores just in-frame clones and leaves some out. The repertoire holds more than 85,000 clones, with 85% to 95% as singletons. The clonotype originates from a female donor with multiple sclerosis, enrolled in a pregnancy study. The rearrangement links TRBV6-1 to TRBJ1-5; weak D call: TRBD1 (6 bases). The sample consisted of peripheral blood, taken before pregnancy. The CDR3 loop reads CASSGLTGSYQPQHF. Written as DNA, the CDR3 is TGTGCCAGCAGTGGTTTGACAGGCAGTTATCAGCCCCAGCATTTT.